This TCR beta chain comes out of a study of OX40 agonist ivuxolimab in advanced cancers. To note about this clone: Its antigen is as yet unknown.

Overall study findings and caveats: More expanded clones were seen, on average, in CD8+ T cells than in CD4+. At 0.1 to 3.0 mg/kg and by week 6, CD4+ and CD8+ T cells in the blood had expanded clonally.

Produced via immunoSEQ multiplex PCR; TCRdb's table is partial and in-frame only. The data hold tens of thousands of clones, with around 80% observed a single time. The clonotype was recovered from an adult with an advanced solid tumor such as melanoma, head and neck, liver or kidney cancer. The starting material was CD4+ or CD8+ T cells sorted from blood, obtained in a trial of the OX40 agonist ivuxolimab.

In DNA, the CDR3 is TGTGCCAGCAGCTTATCGAGGCAGGCACTCGATGGTGCTTTCTTT. It translates to CASSLSRQALDGAFF. This chain joins TRBV7-6 and TRBJ1-1; D gene ambiguous. The length of the CDR3 is 15 residues. V lost 2 bases, J lost 11 bases, and 21 bases lay in between. CDR1 is SGHVS and CDR2 is FNYEAQ in the germline V gene. Using reference TRBV7-6 and TRBJ1-1 for the parts outside the CDR3, the full variable domain is GAGVSQSPRYKVTKRGQDVALRCDPISGHVSLYWYRQALGQGPEFLTYFNYEAQQDKSGLPNDRFSAERPEGSISTLTIQRTEQRDSAMYRCASSLSRQALDGAFFGQGTRLTVV.